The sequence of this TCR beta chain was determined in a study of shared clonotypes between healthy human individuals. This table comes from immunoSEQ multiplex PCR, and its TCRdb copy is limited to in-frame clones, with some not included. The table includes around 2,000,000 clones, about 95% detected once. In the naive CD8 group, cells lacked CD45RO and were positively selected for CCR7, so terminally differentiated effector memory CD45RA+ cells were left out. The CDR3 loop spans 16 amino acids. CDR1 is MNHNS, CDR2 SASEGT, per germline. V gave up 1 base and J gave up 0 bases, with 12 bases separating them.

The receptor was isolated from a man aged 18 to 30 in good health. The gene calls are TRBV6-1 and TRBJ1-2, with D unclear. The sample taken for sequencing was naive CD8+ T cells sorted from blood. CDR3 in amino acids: CASSEGTYLANYGYTF. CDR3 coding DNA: TGTGCCAGCAGTGAAGGGACGTACTTAGCTAACTATGGCTACACCTTC.